The T cell receptor beta chain described here comes from a study of cytomegalovirus exposure and HLA in healthy donors. Study-level points and caveats: Cytomegalovirus-associated status was assigned to about 180 TCR beta chains. Later on, a genetic analysis was performed. It linked a missense variant in DCLRE1C with V- and J-gene trimming of TCR beta.

Trimming pared 6 bases from V and 0 bases from J, leaving 15 bases between. This CDR3 region has 16 residues. Germline CDR1 is LNHDA and CDR2 is SQIVND (reference sequence). Donors consisted of healthy bone marrow donors. 60 Vbeta and 13 Jbeta primers were used in PCR. Original processing methods: Later work found roughly 80 million unique TCR beta chains, with roughly 11 million shared. TCRdb's table, derived via immunoSEQ multiplex PCR, lists solely in-frame clones and lacks some. That table furnishes V, J and clone size, whereas the DNA furnished D and trimming. The sample consists of 170,000 or so clones, 78% of them appearing once. With respect to this clone: Its antigen is still unknown.

This clonotype was obtained from a woman between 50 and 59 years old in good health and CMV-seropositive. The chain uses TRBV19 and TRBJ1-3; D is unresolved. Sequencing was done on a sample of PBMCs. The CDR3 nucleotides read TGTGCCAGTAGCCGAGGCCAACTAAACTCTGGAAACACCATATATTTT. Translated, it gives CASSRGQLNSGNTIYF.